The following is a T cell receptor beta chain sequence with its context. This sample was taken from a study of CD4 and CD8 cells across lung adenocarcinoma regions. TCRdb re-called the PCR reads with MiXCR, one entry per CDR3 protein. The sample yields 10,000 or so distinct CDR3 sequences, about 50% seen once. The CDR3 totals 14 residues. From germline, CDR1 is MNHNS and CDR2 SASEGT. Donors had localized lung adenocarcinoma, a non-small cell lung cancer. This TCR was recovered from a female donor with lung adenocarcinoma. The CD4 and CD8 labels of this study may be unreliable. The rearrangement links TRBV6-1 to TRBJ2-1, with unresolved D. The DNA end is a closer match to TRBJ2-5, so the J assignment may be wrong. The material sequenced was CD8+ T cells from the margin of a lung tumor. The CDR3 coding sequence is TGTGCCAGCAGTCCGACGTTGGCCTCAGAGACCCAGTACTTC. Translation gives CASSPTLASETQYF.